This entry lists 16 T cell receptor beta chains sequenced from one sample in a study of neoadjuvant anti-PD-1 for oral cavity cancer. Sequencing was performed with immunoSEQ multiplex PCR; in TCRdb, only in-frame clones are kept and a portion is missing. Among tens of thousands of clones listed, 79% were seen once. The sequencing used PBMCs, collected before nivolumab (anti-PD-1) treatment. The receptors come from a person aged 40 to 85 with oral cavity squamous cell carcinoma.

The sample holds a few counts of this clone. The CDR3 DNA reads as TGTGCCAGCAGCTTACCCACTTACACTGAAGCTTTCTTT. Protein: CASSLPTYTEAFF. The genes are TRBV7-2 and TRBJ1-1; D is unresolved. The V end was cut by 2 bases, the J end by 3 bases, with 7 bases between. CDR1 and CDR2 from the germline V gene are SGHTA and FQGNSA. CDR3 length equals 13 residues.

V is TRBV9 and J is TRBJ2-3, with D perhaps TRBD1 or TRBD2 (5 bases each). Deletions cut 5 bases from V and 1 base from J, with 17 bases between. Germline loops: CDR1 SGDLS, CDR2 YYNGEE. CDR3 length: 16 residues. The chain's CDR3 is CASSGSEGRGTDTQYF. The CDR3 region has the DNA TGTGCCAGCAGTGGTAGCGAGGGGAGAGGCACAGATACGCAGTATTTT.

The chain combines TRBV6-1 with TRBJ1-5; a weak D match, TRBD1 (6 bases). The CDR3 is made up of 15 amino acids. CDR1 MNHNS and CDR2 SASEGT come from the germline V gene. V lost 1 base, J lost 7 bases, and 14 bases lay in between. CDR3 residues: CASSEEGATGQPQHF. The CDR3, as DNA: TGTGCCAGCAGTGAAGAAGGGGCCACAGGGCAGCCCCAGCATTTT.

J is TRBJ2-3 and V is TRBV5-4; 7 bases align to TRBD2. Germline V gene sequence: CDR1 SGHNT, CDR2 YYREEE (reference sequence). This CDR3 is 13 amino acids long. V lost 3 bases, J lost 9 bases, and 7 bases stayed unmatched. As DNA, the CDR3 is TGTGCCAGCAGCTATGGGGGGGAGGGGACGCAGTATTTT. Amino acids: CASSYGGEGTQYF.

The chain carries TRBV27 and TRBJ1-6; D is uncertain. The CDR3 length is 17 residues. CDR1 is MNHEY, CDR2 SMNVEV, per germline (reference sequence). Trimming took off 2 bases at V and 9 bases at J, with 20 bases between the two ends. The CDR3 coding sequence is TGTGCCAGCAGTTTAGGTAGACCCACTCCCGGTCTTTCACCCCTCCACTTT. Residues: CASSLGRPTPGLSPLHF.

This chain connects TRBV4-1 to TRBJ2-4; a possible D gene is TRBD2 (6 bases). Germline CDR1 is MGHRA and CDR2 is YSYEKL. This CDR3 has 15 amino acids. Trimming cost V 4 bases and J 5 bases, with 15 bases left between them. The CDR3 sequence: CASSRFGLPENIQYF. CDR3 nucleotide sequence: TGCGCCAGCAGCCGATTCGGACTACCCGAAAACATTCAGTACTTC.

The chain couples TRBV7-8 to TRBJ1-1, with D hard to call. The CDR3 is 14 residues long. The germline V and J ends were trimmed by 2 bases and 3 bases, with 10 bases remaining between them. CDR1 and CDR2 (germline): SGHVS, FQNEAQ. The CDR3 nucleotides read TGTGCCAGCAGCTTACGTTACGGGGACACTGAAGCTTTCTTT. This encodes CASSLRYGDTEAFF.

In this sample, this clone turned up a few times. The J gene is TRBJ2-5, the V gene TRBV5-5, with 10 bases aligning to TRBD1. This CDR3 comprises 16 residues. With 0 bases clipped from V and 0 bases from J, the junction kept 2 bases outside the gene matches. CDR1 is SGHKS, CDR2 YYEKEE, per germline (reference sequence). For the CDR3, the DNA is TGTGCCAGCAGCTTGGTGGACAGGGGGGACCAAGAGACCCAGTACTTC. This translates into CASSLVDRGDQETQYF.

J is TRBJ2-3 and V is TRBV6-5; TRBD2 matches 8 bases. V dropped 5 bases and J dropped 4; count of bases not matched to a gene: 5. The CDR3 runs 14 residues. In germline, CDR1 is MNHEY, CDR2 SVGAGI. In DNA form, the CDR3 reads TGTGCCAGCAGTAGGCGGGGGGCGCCAGATACGCAGTATTTT. This codes for CASSRRGAPDTQYF.

The chain recombines TRBV6-1 with TRBJ2-1, with TRBD2 matching 12 bases. This CDR3 contains 14 residues. Germline V gene data show CDR1 as MNHNS and CDR2 as SASEGT. J lost 9 bases, V lost 4 bases, and 4 bases had no gene match. The CDR3 sequence is CASSGTSGTTEQFF. The CDR3 bases are TGTGCCAGCAGTGGGACTAGCGGGACGACTGAGCAGTTCTTC.

The chain joins TRBV30 to TRBJ2-1; the D is unclear. Trimming stripped 2 bases from V and 9 bases from J, with 11 bases between. The CDR3 runs to 12 residues. Germline loops: CDR1 GTSNPN, CDR2 SVGIG (reference sequence). In DNA, the CDR3 is TGTGCCTGGAGTACTCAATCGGGTGAGCAGTTCTTC. Protein: CAWSTQSGEQFF.

Written as DNA, the CDR3 is TGCGCCAGCAGCCAAGATTTTTGGGGCTACACCTTC. It yields the protein CASSQDFWGYTF. This chain uses TRBV4-1 with TRBJ1-2; D remains ambiguous. Germline CDR1 and CDR2: MGHRA and YSYEKL. Trimming removed 0 bases from V and 8 bases from J, with 7 bases in between. The CDR3 totals 12 residues.

V is TRBV9 and J is TRBJ2-3; 8 bases fit TRBD2. J gave up 1 base and V 3 bases, and 7 bases lay outside the gene matches. The CDR3 runs 16 residues. Per germline, CDR1 SGDLS and CDR2 YYNGEE. CDR3 DNA sequence: TGTGCCAGCAGCGCCCGGGAGGGAATTGGCACAGATACGCAGTATTTT. This codes for CASSAREGIGTDTQYF.

This chain uses TRBV9 with TRBJ2-2, with D tentatively TRBD2 (6 bases). Germline CDR1 and CDR2: SGDLS and YYNGEE. V was pared by 0 bases and J by 0 bases, with 12 bases between. The CDR3 has 17 amino acids. CDR3 DNA sequence: TGTGCCAGCAGCGTAGTCGATGGCGGGGCGAACACCGGGGAGCTGTTTTTT. Translation: CASSVVDGGANTGELFF.

This chain uses TRBV6-1 with TRBJ1-5; D is possibly TRBD1 (6 bases). The V and J ends lost 1 base and 2 bases respectively, with 12 bases between them. Germline lookup yields CDR1 MNHNS and CDR2 SASEGT. The CDR3 runs 16 residues. In DNA, the CDR3 is TGTGCCAGCAGTGAAGAGACAGGCTTTCGCAATCAGCCCCAGCATTTT. Translated: CASSEETGFRNQPQHF.

This clone ranks as medium-sized. This chain uses TRBV2 with TRBJ2-7; 10 nucleotides match TRBD2. Trimming cost V 6 bases and J 2 bases; bases outside gene matches: 4. Looked up from germline, CDR1 is SNHLY and CDR2 is FYNNEI. The CDR3 length is 14 residues. CDR3 nucleotides: TGTGCCAGCAGAGTAAGCGGGGGGGCCTACGAGCAGTACTTC. Its translation is CASRVSGGAYEQYF.